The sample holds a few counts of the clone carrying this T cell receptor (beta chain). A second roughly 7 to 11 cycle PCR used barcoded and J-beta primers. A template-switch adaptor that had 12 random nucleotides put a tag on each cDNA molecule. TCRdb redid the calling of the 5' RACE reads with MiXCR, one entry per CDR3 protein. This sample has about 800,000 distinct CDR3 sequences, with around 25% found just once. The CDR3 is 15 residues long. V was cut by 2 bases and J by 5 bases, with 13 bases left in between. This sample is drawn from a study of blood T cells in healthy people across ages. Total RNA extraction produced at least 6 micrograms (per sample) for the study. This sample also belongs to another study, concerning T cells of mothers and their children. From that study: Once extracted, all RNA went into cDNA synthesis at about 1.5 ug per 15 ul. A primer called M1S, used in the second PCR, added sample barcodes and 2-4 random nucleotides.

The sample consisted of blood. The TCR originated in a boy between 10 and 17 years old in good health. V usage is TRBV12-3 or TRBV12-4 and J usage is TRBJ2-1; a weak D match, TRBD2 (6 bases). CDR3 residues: CASSLRGDLNNEQFF. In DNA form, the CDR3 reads TGTGCCAGCAGTTTACGAGGGGACTTGAACAATGAGCAGTTCTTC.